This T cell receptor (beta chain) was obtained from a study of identical twins. This clonotype occurred once. Its target is not known. Per the germline V gene, CDR1 is MNHEY and CDR2 is SVGAGI. CDR3 length equals 13 residues. Study observations and caveats: Findings came from cross-sectional statistics, without long-term follow-up of donors. Surplus twin overlap in beta out-of-frame sequences was less pronounced. For out-of-frame alpha sequences shared by twins, low generation probability was in excess.

TCRdb ran MiXCR on the 5' RACE reads and lists one entry per CDR3 protein. The sample has roughly 1,500,000 distinct CDR3 sequences, less than 35% seen once. V is TRBV6-5 and J is TRBJ2-1; perhaps TRBD2 as D (6 bases). The tail of the sequence fits TRBJ2-7 better, so the J call may be wrong. The sequenced sample consisted of cord blood. The clonotype originates from a newborn girl in good health. The CDR3 spells CANRGLRYNEQYF. CDR3 nucleotides: TGTGCCAACCGGGGACTGCGTTACAATGAGCAGTACTTC.